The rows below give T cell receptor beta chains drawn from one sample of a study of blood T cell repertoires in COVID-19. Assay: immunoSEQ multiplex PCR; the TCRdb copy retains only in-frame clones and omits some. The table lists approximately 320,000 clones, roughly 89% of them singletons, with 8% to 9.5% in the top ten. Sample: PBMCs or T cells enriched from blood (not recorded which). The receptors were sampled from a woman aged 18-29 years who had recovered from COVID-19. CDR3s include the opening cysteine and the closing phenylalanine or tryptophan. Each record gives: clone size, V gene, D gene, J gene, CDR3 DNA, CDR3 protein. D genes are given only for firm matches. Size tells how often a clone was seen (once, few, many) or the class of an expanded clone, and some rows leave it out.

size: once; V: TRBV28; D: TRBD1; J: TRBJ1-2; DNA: TGTGCCAGCAAAGGGACAGGGAAGGGTGGCTACACCTTC; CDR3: CASKGTGKGGYTF
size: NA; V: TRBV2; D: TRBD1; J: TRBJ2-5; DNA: TGTGCCAGCAGAAAACACCGGACAGGACAAGAGACCCAGTACTTC; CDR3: CASRKHRTGQETQYF
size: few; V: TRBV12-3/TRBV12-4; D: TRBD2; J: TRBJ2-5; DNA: TGTGCCAGCAGTTTTAGCGGGAGGGAGACCCAGTACTTC; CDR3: CASSFSGRETQYF
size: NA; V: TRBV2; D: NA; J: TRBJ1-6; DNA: TGTGCCAGCAGGGGGGAGGGGAATTCACCCCTCCACTTT; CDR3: CASRGEGNSPLHF
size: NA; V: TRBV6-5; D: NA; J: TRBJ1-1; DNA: TGTGCCAGCAGTTACGTGGCAGATTATATGAACACTGAAGCTTTCTTT; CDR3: CASSYVADYMNTEAFF
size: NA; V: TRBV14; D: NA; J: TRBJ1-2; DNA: TGTGCCAGCAGCCAAGTGGGACAAACCTATGGCTACACCTTC; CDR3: CASSQVGQTYGYTF
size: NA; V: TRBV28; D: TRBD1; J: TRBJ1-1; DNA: TGTGCCAGCTCGGAGACAGGGAAAGCTTTCTTT; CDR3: CASSETGKAFF
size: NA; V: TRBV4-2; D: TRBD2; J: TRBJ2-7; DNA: TGTGCCAGCAGCCAAGCGGGACTAGCGGGAGAAGGCTACGAGCAGTACTTC; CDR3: CASSQAGLAGEGYEQYF
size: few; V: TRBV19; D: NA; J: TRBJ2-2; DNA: TGTGCCAGTAGTATAGTCGGCACCGGGGAGCTGTTTTTT; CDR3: CASSIVGTGELFF
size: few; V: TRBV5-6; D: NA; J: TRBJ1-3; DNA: TGTGCCAGCAGTTTCTCTGTAGCTTACTCTGGAAACACCATATATTTT; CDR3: CASSFSVAYSGNTIYF
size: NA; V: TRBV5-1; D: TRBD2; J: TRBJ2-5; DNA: TGCGCCAGCAGCCCGGGCGGGAGGTCGCAAGAGACCCAGTACTTC; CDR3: CASSPGGRSQETQYF
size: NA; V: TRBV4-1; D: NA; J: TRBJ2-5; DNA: TGCGCCAGCAGCCACTACAGGAACCAAGAGACCCAGTACTTC; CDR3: CASSHYRNQETQYF
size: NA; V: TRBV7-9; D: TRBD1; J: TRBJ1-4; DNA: TGTGCCAGCAGCCGGGACAGGGATAATGAAAAACTGTTTTTT; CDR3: CASSRDRDNEKLFF
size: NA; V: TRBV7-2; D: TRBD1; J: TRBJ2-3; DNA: TGTGCCAGCAGCTTAATGATAACAGGGGGCACAGATACGCAGTATTTT; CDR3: CASSLMITGGTDTQYF
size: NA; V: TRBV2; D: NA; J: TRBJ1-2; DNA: TGTGCCAGCAGTGTACGAGACTATGGCTACACCTTC; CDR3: CASSVRDYGYTF
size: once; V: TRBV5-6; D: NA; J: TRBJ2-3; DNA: TGTGCCAGCAGCTTGGGAGTTGGTAGTACAGATACGCAGTATTTT; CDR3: CASSLGVGSTDTQYF
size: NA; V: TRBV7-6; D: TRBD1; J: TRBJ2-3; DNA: TGTGCCAGCAGCCCCATCAGGGGGCGAATTCGCACAGATACGCAGTATTTT; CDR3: CASSPIRGRIRTDTQYF
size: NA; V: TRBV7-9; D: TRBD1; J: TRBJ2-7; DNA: TGTGCCAGCAGCGACCGTACCGGGACAGGATCCTACGAGCAGTACTTC; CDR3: CASSDRTGTGSYEQYF
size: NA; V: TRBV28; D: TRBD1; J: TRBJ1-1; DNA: TGTGCCAGCATCACAGGGGTCGACACTGAAGCTTTCTTT; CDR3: CASITGVDTEAFF